This passage covers 11 T cell receptor beta chains from one sample sequenced in a study of T cell repertoires in aging, cancer and after chemotherapy. Amplification of TCR beta used genomic DNA extracted from peripheral blood. Rearranged V-D-J TRB sequences were amplified with a mixed TRB-A/B primer pool. TCRdb ran MiXCR on the multiplex PCR reads and lists one entry per CDR3 protein. The sample has under 9,500 distinct CDR3 sequences; over 50% are singletons. Sequencing was performed on blood. The receptor set was obtained from a human donor in good health.

V is TRBV7-9 and J is TRBJ1-2; D is uncertain. The germline V and J ends were trimmed by 1 base and 4 bases, with 7 bases remaining between them. The CDR3 covers 13 residues. The germline V gene has CDR1 SEHNR and CDR2 FQNEAQ (reference sequence). CDR3 coding DNA: TGTGCCAGCAGCTTAGTCGGCTTCTATGGCTACACCTTC. Protein: CASSLVGFYGYTF.

The chain couples TRBV30 to TRBJ2-2, with D tentatively TRBD1 (5 bases). CDR3 length equals 18 residues. V was trimmed by 4 bases and J by 6 bases, leaving 27 bases between them. The germline V gene encodes CDR1 GTSNPN and CDR2 SVGIG (reference sequence). CDR3 coding DNA: TGTGCCTGGACCCATGGTTGGCAGGGTAAAGGGTGGGCCGGGGAGCTGTTTTTT. Translation gives CAWTHGWQGKGWAGELFF. The full variable domain, completed using reference TRBV30 and TRBJ2-2, is SQTIHQWPATLVQPVGSPLSLECTVEGTSNPNLYWYRQAAGRGLQLLFYSVGIGQISSEVPQNLSASRPQDRQFILSSKKLLLSDSGFYLCAWTHGWQGKGWAGELFFGEGSRLTVL.

This clonotype was counted a few times. For the CDR3, the DNA is TGTGCCACCAGCAGAGATCGCCAGGGTAATGAAAAACTGTTTTTT. The encoded protein is CATSRDRQGNEKLFF. This chain links TRBV15 with TRBJ1-4; tentatively, D is TRBD1 (5 bases). The CDR3 is 15 amino acids. Per the germline V gene, CDR1 is LNHNV and CDR2 is YYDKDF (reference sequence). The ends were cut back, 0 bases at V and 4 bases at J, with 9 bases in the middle.

The rearrangement uses TRBV27 and TRBJ2-1; no clear D. The germline CDR1 and CDR2 sequences are MNHEY and SMNVEV (reference sequence). V was trimmed by 6 bases and J by 0 bases, leaving 9 bases between them. CDR3 length equals 14 residues. The CDR3 loop is CASRLTDSYNEQFF. CDR3 bases: TGTGCCAGCAGACTGACGGACTCCTACAATGAGCAGTTCTTC.

For the CDR3, the DNA is TGTGCCAGCAGTTCAGGACTAGCGTATAATGAGCAGTTCTTC. It yields the protein CASSSGLAYNEQFF. The chain is built from TRBV12-3 or TRBV12-4 and TRBJ2-1, with 9 bases aligning to TRBD2. The CDR3 sequence is 14 residues long. Losses at the gene ends were 4 bases for V and 7 bases for J; bases not matched to a gene: 5.

This rearrangement joins TRBV19 to TRBJ1-5; 8 bases agree with TRBD1. This CDR3 region has 15 residues. V lost 6 bases, J lost 2 bases, and 6 bases stayed unmatched. Germline V gene lookup returns CDR1 LNHDA and CDR2 SQIVND (reference sequence). The CDR3, as DNA: TGTGCCAGTAGAGACGGACAGGGACGCAATCAGCCCCAGCATTTT. Translation: CASRDGQGRNQPQHF.

CDR3 amino acids: CAWSKGGQQPQHF. The CDR3 DNA reads TGTGCCTGGAGTAAAGGGGGACAGCAGCCCCAGCATTTT. The chain couples TRBV30 to TRBJ1-5; 7 bases agree with TRBD1. The CDR3 loop spans 13 amino acids. Germline CDR1 reads GTSNPN; CDR2 reads SVGIG (reference sequence). Unmatched junction bases numbered 5, after V lost 2 bases and J lost 7 bases.

This chain joins TRBV29-1 and TRBJ1-4; 7 bases line up with TRBD1. CDR1 is SQVTM, CDR2 ANQGSEA, per germline. After removal of 7 bases from V and 4 bases from J, the junction contained 6 bases not matched to a gene. This CDR3 is built from 13 residues. CDR3 region: CSAYRGINEKLFF. In nucleotides, the CDR3 is TGCAGCGCCTACAGGGGAATTAATGAAAAACTGTTTTTT.

This clonotype was detected a few times. The rearrangement uses TRBV19 and TRBJ1-5; D call uncertain. V was trimmed by 8 bases and J by 0 bases, leaving 14 bases between them. Germline-derived CDR1 and CDR2 are LNHDA and SQIVND (reference sequence). This CDR3 comprises 15 residues. For the CDR3, the DNA is TGTGCCAGTCGTACACAGCCTTATAGCAATCAGCCCCAGCATTTT. This encodes CASRTQPYSNQPQHF. Looking up the rest from reference TRBV19 and TRBJ1-5 gives the full variable domain: DGGITQSPKYLFRKEGQNVTLSCEQNLNHDAMYWYRQDPGQGLRLIYYSQIVNDFQKGDIAEGYSVSREKKESFPLTVTSAQKNPTAFYLCASRTQPYSNQPQHFGDGTRLSIL.

About this clonotype: One junction end disagrees with the germline gene, perhaps due to a read error. This chain connects TRBV6-5 to TRBJ2-1; the match to TRBD1 covers 8 bases. The germline gives CDR1 MNHEY, CDR2 SVGAGI. The CDR3 loop spans 14 amino acids. The CDR3 spells CVSSHQQGVGEQFF. As DNA, the CDR3 is TGTGTCAGCAGTCATCAACAGGGGGTCGGAGAGCAGTTCTTC.

This clonotype was detected a few times. The chain recombines TRBV29-1 with TRBJ2-2; the D gene is possibly TRBD1 (6 bases). Germline V gene lookup returns CDR1 SQVTM and CDR2 ANQGSEA. Deletions cut 2 bases from V and 5 bases from J, with 6 bases between. The CDR3 extends over 12 amino acids. DNA of the CDR3: TGCAGCGTTGAAAGGGGGACCGGGGAGCTGTTTTTT. It encodes CSVERGTGELFF.